This TCR beta chain is drawn from a study of blood T cell repertoires in COVID-19 (dated by TCRdb to between 2020 and 2021). General notes on the study: The collaborator samples originated in the United States, Italy and Spain and spanned the acute and convalescent phases of COVID-19. The prospective study material was composed of cDNA or gDNA derived from T cells, B-cell-depleted T cells, or PBMCs. Samples came from the ongoing ImmuneRACE study (first 160 participants) plus 1,254 subjects from 6 global collaborators. The repertoires were released in a freely available public database intended as a resource for research on the immune response to SARS-CoV-2. The sample metadata nearly always contained a de-identified subject ID, COVID-19 status, age in years and sex. The dataset comprised deeply sampled blood TCRbeta repertoires from subjects exposed to, actively infected with, or recovered from COVID-19. Where HLA class I and class II types were available, the types were taken from metadata supplied by the sample provider, not from assay-based typing. Overall results and qualifications from the work: The quantity of clinical and demographic metadata differed by source and by participant and was supplied without curation.

Each collaborating institution followed its own protocols to collect whole blood in K2EDTA tubes. For TCRbeta analysis, collaborators shipped samples as frozen whole blood, isolated PBMCs, or DNA extracted from either of those sample types. In regard to this clone: Its antigen remains undetermined. Base qualities were left out, and no much larger clone turns up one base away.

Compared with germline, V lacks 6 bases and J lacks 5 bases; bases without a gene match: 6. The CDR3 goes from the cysteine to the phenylalanine over 14 residues. The CDR3 DNA has 42 bases and is translated from base 1. Based on the germline V gene (reference sequence), the CDR1 and CDR2 sequences are LNHDA and SQIVND. The immunoSEQ Assay, a bias-controlled multiplex PCR, was used to amplify TCRbeta CDR3 regions from genomic DNA. For the original study's pipeline: The number of nucleated cells in each sample was estimated from the amplification of reference gene primers within the assay. To quantify the absolute abundance of each unique TCRbeta CDR3 rearrangement, sequence reads were collapsed and filtered. For each sample, productive Simpson clonality was calculated by taking the square root of Simpson's diversity index across productive rearrangements. This is the immuneACCESS table as TCRdb keeps it, with only in-frame sequences that have V and J called. A part of the clones is gone; compared with another copy, unresolved V genes explain less than half, and the rest is unexplained. V and J calls and clone size follow that table, whereas D and trimming were derived from the DNA. The table for this sample lists 150,000 or so clones; roughly 88% of them were counted only once. The ten top clones hold approximately 10% of the sample.

The sequence was obtained from a woman in her forties or fifties with acute or convalescent COVID-19. Sequenced input: peripheral blood. Rearrangement joined TRBV19 to TRBJ1-4; 7 of the junction bases match TRBD1. The sequence in DNA is TGTGCCAGTAGGTTTAAGGACAGGAATGAAAAACTGTTTTTT. This gives the protein CASRFKDRNEKLFF. With all but the CDR3 taken from the reference TRBV19 and TRBJ1-4 genes, the full variable domain is: DGGITQSPKYLFRKEGQNVTLSCEQNLNHDAMYWYRQDPGQGLRLIYYSQIVNDFQKGDIAEGYSVSREKKESFPLTVTSAQKNPTAFYLCASRFKDRNEKLFFGSGTQLSVL.